The T cell receptor beta chain under discussion was sequenced for a study of blood T cell repertoires in COVID-19. J lost 6 bases, V lost 4 bases, and 19 bases had no gene match. The CDR3 runs to 18 residues. Germline loops: CDR1 SEHNR, CDR2 FQNEAQ (reference sequence). Clones were sequenced by immunoSEQ multiplex PCR, and TCRdb holds only the in-frame ones, with some missing. The repertoire holds some 200,000 clones, 80% to 90% seen once, with nearly 4.5% in the top ten. The J gene is TRBJ2-3, the V gene TRBV7-9, with 7 bases identical to TRBD1. The sequence was collected from a man aged 50 or older with acute or convalescent COVID-19. Sequencing input: peripheral blood. The CDR3 DNA sequence: TGTGCCAGCAGCTCGCTGACCGGGACAGACACGCTTCTGGATACGCAGTATTTT. Protein: CASSSLTGTDTLLDTQYF.